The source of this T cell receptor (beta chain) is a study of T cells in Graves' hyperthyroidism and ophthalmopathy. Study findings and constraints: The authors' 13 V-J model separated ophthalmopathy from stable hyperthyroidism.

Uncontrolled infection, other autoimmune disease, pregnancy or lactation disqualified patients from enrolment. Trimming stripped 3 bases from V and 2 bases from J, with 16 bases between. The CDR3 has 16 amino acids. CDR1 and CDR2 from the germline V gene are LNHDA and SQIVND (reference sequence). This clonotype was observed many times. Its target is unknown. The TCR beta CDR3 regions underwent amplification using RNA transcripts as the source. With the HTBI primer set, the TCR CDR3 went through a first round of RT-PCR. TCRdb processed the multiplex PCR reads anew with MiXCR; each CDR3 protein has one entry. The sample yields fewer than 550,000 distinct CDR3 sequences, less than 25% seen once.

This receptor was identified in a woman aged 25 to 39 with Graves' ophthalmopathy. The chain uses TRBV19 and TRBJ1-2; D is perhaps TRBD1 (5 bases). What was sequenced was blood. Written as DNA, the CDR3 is TGTGCCAGTAGTATTGAATTGACGGGGGTAAACTATGGCTACACCTTC. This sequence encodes CASSIELTGVNYGYTF.